One T cell receptor (beta chain) is described in this entry. Its antigen is undetermined. These data belong to a study of T cell repertoires in cytomegalovirus infection. Study summary: Well-studied HLA-B-restricted CMV epitopes were used in the study alongside recently identified HLA-C-restricted ones. Study-wide results and caveats: HLA-C-restricted CMV clonotypes gave the most frequent clonotype in two of eight donors. Summed public TCR beta family frequency identified CMV carriers bearing the relevant HLA.

V gave up 5 bases and J gave up 7 bases; unmatched junction bases: 12. The CDR3 sequence is 16 residues long. The V gene's germline CDR1 is SGHVS and CDR2 FNYEAQ. MiXCR, run by TCRdb on the reads, gives a single entry per CDR3 protein. The sample has about 160,000 distinct CDR3 sequences, about 20% seen once; the top ten hold under 30%. The sequence came from a human donor in good health (CMV status not recorded). Some clones in this sample may be carry-over from other donors' samples. The input for sequencing was CD8+ T cells from cultured PBMCs, taken from culture after CMV antigen stimulation. The rearrangement joins TRBV7-6 to TRBJ2-1; 9 nucleotides match TRBD1. The CDR3 here is CASSQTGTGNRNEQFF. The CDR3, as DNA: TGTGCCAGCAGCCAAACCGGGACAGGGAATAGGAATGAGCAGTTCTTC.